This T cell receptor (beta chain) comes out of a study of cytomegalovirus exposure and HLA in healthy donors. Study overall: The roughly 130 validation repertoires were reported in a later analysis to have been generated on the same platform as the 666 first-cohort repertoires.

V gave up 6 bases and J gave up 6 bases; unmatched junction bases: 9. The CDR3 contains 14 residues. The germline CDR1 and CDR2 sequences are SNHLY and FYNNEI. Separation from the roughly 680-subject first cohort characterized the roughly 120-subject validation cohort, to which the donors belonged. Findings and limits, study-wide: The study labeled fewer than 200 TCR beta chains cytomegalovirus-associated. Among TCR sequences, most were rare, though some public TCRs appeared in many donors.

Only in-frame clones appear in the TCRdb table, and some are missing; sequencing was by immunoSEQ multiplex PCR. This table has 150,000 to 200,000 clones, about 86% appearing once. About this clone itself: Its antigen is unidentified.

The chain is built from TRBV2 and TRBJ1-2, with 8 nucleotides matching TRBD1. Sequencing was done on a sample of PBMCs. This clonotype was obtained from a woman between 18 and 29 years old in good health and CMV-seronegative. This chain's CDR3 is CASREQGAWDGYTF. The CDR3 nucleotides read TGTGCCAGCAGGGAGCAGGGGGCTTGGGATGGCTACACCTTC.